The 9 T cell receptor beta chains in this list originate from one sample, sequenced in a study of blood T cell repertoires in COVID-19. Sequencing was performed with immunoSEQ multiplex PCR; in TCRdb, only in-frame clones are kept and a portion is missing. The repertoire has 200,000 to 250,000 clones, 80% to 90% of them found once; the top ten carry 7.5% to 8%. The sequencing sample was made of peripheral blood. Receptors were obtained from a woman of 80 years or more with COVID-19, enrolled during active disease.

The chain carries TRBV5-6 and TRBJ1-2; tentative D call: TRBD1 (5 bases). Trimming removed 1 base from V and 2 bases from J, with 9 bases in between. Germline V gene sequence: CDR1 SGHDT, CDR2 YYEEEE. The CDR3 is 14 amino acids. CDR3 residues: CASSLLGQNYGYTF. In DNA, the CDR3 is TGTGCCAGCAGCTTGCTGGGGCAGAACTATGGCTACACCTTC.

V gene TRBV18 combines with J gene TRBJ1-5, with 9 bases fitting TRBD1. J gave up 7 bases and V 2 bases, and 9 bases lay outside the gene matches. Germline assignment: CDR1 KGHSH and CDR2 LQKENI. CDR3 size: 16 residues. CDR3 protein: CASSPNAQGAGQPQHF. DNA of the CDR3: TGTGCCAGCTCACCAAATGCACAGGGGGCTGGGCAGCCCCAGCATTTT. The full variable domain, its missing parts supplied by reference TRBV18 and TRBJ1-5, is NAGVMQNPRHLVRRRGQEARLRCSPMKGHSHVYWYRQLPEEGLKFMVYLQKENIIDESGMPKERFSAEFPKEGPSILRIQQVVRGDSAAYFCASSPNAQGAGQPQHFGDGTRLSIL.

The chain couples TRBV15 to TRBJ2-5; TRBD2 matches 8 bases. The CDR3 consists of 15 residues. V shed 0 bases and J 5 bases; nucleotides not matched to a gene: 5. Looked up from germline, CDR1 is LNHNV and CDR2 is YYDKDF (reference sequence). The CDR3 region has the DNA TGTGCCACCAGCAGAGAGGGCGGGAGGAGGGAGACCCAGTACTTC. It is translated as CATSREGGRRETQYF.

V usage is TRBV19 and J usage is TRBJ1-5; no clear D. Trimming stripped 3 bases from V and 4 bases from J, with 7 bases between. The V gene's germline CDR1 is LNHDA and CDR2 SQIVND (reference sequence). This CDR3 contains 13 residues. In DNA, the CDR3 is TGTGCCAGTAGTATGGCCAATAATCAGCCCCAGCATTTT. Amino acid sequence: CASSMANNQPQHF. Full variable domain (outside the CDR3, taken from reference TRBV19 and TRBJ1-5): DGGITQSPKYLFRKEGQNVTLSCEQNLNHDAMYWYRQDPGQGLRLIYYSQIVNDFQKGDIAEGYSVSREKKESFPLTVTSAQKNPTAFYLCASSMANNQPQHFGDGTRLSIL.

This clone was seen a few times. This chain links TRBV19 with TRBJ1-2, with D tentatively TRBD1 (6 bases). CDR3 length equals 15 residues. The germline V and J ends were trimmed by 11 bases and 4 bases, with 23 bases remaining between them. Germline CDR1 is LNHDA and CDR2 is SQIVND (reference sequence). CDR3 residues: CASTEGRGVSYGYTF. CDR3 coding DNA: TGTGCCTCGACCGAAGGCAGGGGAGTATCCTATGGCTACACCTTC.

The rearrangement uses TRBV6-1 and TRBJ2-3; D gene ambiguous. The germline V gene encodes CDR1 MNHNS and CDR2 SASEGT. This CDR3 region has 14 residues. Between the trimmed V and J ends, which lost 0 bases and 4 bases, there was a span of 8 bases. In DNA form, the CDR3 reads TGTGCCAGCAGTGAAGCGGCCGGGTCAGATACGCAGTATTTT. Its translation is CASSEAAGSDTQYF.

This chain joins TRBV2 and TRBJ1-2; 9 bases map to TRBD1. Losses at the gene ends were 1 base for V and 7 bases for J; bases not matched to a gene: 4. This CDR3 spans 14 amino acids. Germline assignment: CDR1 SNHLY and CDR2 FYNNEI. CDR3 residues: CASSEDRGRVGYTF. The DNA of the CDR3 is TGTGCCAGCAGTGAAGACAGGGGGCGCGTTGGCTACACCTTC.

This rearrangement joins TRBV14 to TRBJ1-4; D is unresolved. This CDR3 is 15 amino acids long. V was cut by 4 bases and J by 7 bases, with 16 bases left in between. Germline V gene sequence: CDR1 SGHDN, CDR2 FVKESK. The CDR3 DNA reads as TGTGCCAGCAGCCGTCTCGGTGCGGCGCGTGAAAAACTGTTTTTT. Encoded protein: CASSRLGAAREKLFF.

This chain joins TRBV11-2 and TRBJ2-7; D gene uncertain. The germline V and J ends were trimmed by 0 bases and 9 bases, with 9 bases remaining between them. The CDR3 sequence is 12 residues long. Germline loops: CDR1 SGHAT, CDR2 FQNNGV. This chain's CDR3 is CASSLDSSSQYF. CDR3 DNA sequence: TGTGCCAGCAGCTTAGACAGTTCCTCGCAGTACTTC.